The 22 T cell receptor beta chains presented below share a single source sample, sequenced in a study of CD8 T cells in Susac syndrome. RNA, at about 0.45 to 1 ug, was reverse transcribed with random hexamers. Using its own MiXCR run on the immunoSEQ multiplex PCR reads, TCRdb lists one record per CDR3 protein. Among some 52,000 distinct CDR3 sequences listed, 85% to 95% were seen once. Sequenced: CD8+ T cells from PBMCs. The receptors shown here come from a human donor with multiple sclerosis.

This rearrangement joins TRBV5-1 to TRBJ1-2; D possibly corresponds to TRBD1 (5 bases). The CDR3 is 17 residues long. Germline-derived CDR1 and CDR2 are SGHRS and YFSETQ. Trimming took 0 bases from V and 1 from J, leaving 16 bases between them. DNA for the CDR3: TGCGCCAGCAGCTTGGGGGACCGAGAACATTATAACTATGGCTACACCTTC. Translating gives CASSLGDREHYNYGYTF.

The rearrangement links TRBV29-1 to TRBJ2-3; TRBD2 is a possible D gene (7 bases). The CDR3 length is 14 residues. V was cut by 3 bases and J by 1 base, with 11 bases left in between. Per germline, CDR1 SQVTM and CDR2 ANQGSEA. The chain's CDR3 is CSVEGGARTDTQYF. The CDR3 bases are TGCAGCGTTGAGGGGGGGGCTCGCACAGATACGCAGTATTTT.

The chain joins TRBV7-3 to TRBJ1-1, with a weak D call TRBD1 (5 bases). This CDR3 has 14 residues. The V gene's germline CDR1 is SGHTA and CDR2 FQGTGA. Trimming cost V 2 bases and J 3 bases, with 10 bases left between them. The CDR3 DNA reads as TGTGCCAGCAGCTTATTTCAGGGAGACACTGAAGCTTTCTTT. It encodes CASSLFQGDTEAFF.

The J gene is TRBJ1-1, the V gene TRBV15; 11 positions match TRBD1. Germline-derived CDR1 and CDR2 are LNHNV and YYDKDF (reference sequence). With 3 bases clipped from V and 7 bases from J, the junction kept 7 bases outside the gene matches. The CDR3 spans 15 residues. The DNA of the CDR3 is TGTGCCACCAGCAGCCGGGACAGGGGGATTAATGAAGCTTTCTTT. Protein: CATSSRDRGINEAFF. The complete variable domain, with remaining parts taken from reference TRBV15 and TRBJ1-1, reads DAMVIQNPRYQVTQFGKPVTLSCSQTLNHNVMYWYQQKSSQAPKLLFHYYDKDFNNEADTPDNFQSRRPNTSFCFLDIRSPGLGDTAMYLCATSSRDRGINEAFFGQGTRLTVV.

This chain uses TRBV28 with TRBJ2-6; TRBD1 agrees at 8 bases. The ends lost 5 bases at V and 12 bases at J; junction bases unmatched: 15. CDR1 and CDR2 from the germline V gene are MDHEN and SYDVKM. The CDR3 consists of 16 residues. The CDR3 DNA reads as TGTGCCAGCAGTCCAGGGGGCTCTCATTGGGACAGCGTCCTGACTTTC. Protein: CASSPGGSHWDSVLTF.

The V gene is TRBV27, the J gene TRBJ2-2; D may be TRBD1 or TRBD2 (5 bases each). Trimming left V 6 bases short and J 7 bases short, with 12 bases between. This CDR3 contains 13 residues. In germline, CDR1 is MNHEY, CDR2 SMNVEV (reference sequence). The CDR3 spells CASRGFGGGELFF. CDR3 in DNA: TGTGCCAGCAGGGGGTTTGGGGGCGGGGAGCTGTTTTTT.

This rearrangement joins TRBV29-1 to TRBJ2-5; maybe TRBD1 (6 bases). Germline V CDR1 and CDR2: SQVTM, ANQGSEA. V lost 0 bases and J lost 7, with 15 bases in between. The CDR3 length is 14 residues. The DNA for the CDR3 is TGCAGCGTTGAAGAGTCAGGGGTGGAATGGACCCAGTACTTC. This gives the protein CSVEESGVEWTQYF.

This clonotype appeared a single time. The CDR3: CASSGPRGETAYEQYF. The CDR3, as DNA: TGTGCCAGCAGTGGTCCGCGGGGCGAAACCGCCTACGAGCAGTACTTC. The gene calls are TRBV2 and TRBJ2-7, with D possibly being TRBD2 (6 bases). The CDR3 totals 16 residues. CDR1 and CDR2 from the germline V gene are SNHLY and FYNNEI. Trimming removed 4 bases from V and 2 bases from J, with 18 bases in between.

This chain joins TRBV6-6 and TRBJ1-5; 8 nucleotides agree with TRBD1. There are 16 residues in the CDR3. Unmatched junction bases numbered 11, after V lost 4 bases and J lost 6 bases. Germline CDR1 reads MNHNY; CDR2 reads SVGAGI (reference sequence). CDR3 loop: CASSSQMTGESQPQHF. The CDR3 bases are TGTGCCAGCAGTTCCCAGATGACAGGGGAAAGTCAGCCCCAGCATTTT.

The chain has TRBV29-1 and TRBJ1-1; D may be TRBD1 (6 bases). The CDR3 is 11 residues long. Deletions cut 8 bases from V and 6 bases from J, with 13 bases between. The V gene's germline CDR1 is SQVTM and CDR2 ANQGSEA. The CDR3 reads CSLTGPSEAFF. The CDR3 DNA follows: TGCAGCTTGACAGGACCTTCTGAAGCTTTCTTT.

The table lists this clonotype with a count of one. The chain uses TRBV5-6 and TRBJ1-1; TRBD1 aligns across 8 bases. Germline CDR1 SGHDT, CDR2 YYEEEE. The CDR3 runs 15 residues. The trim removed 3 bases at V and 5 bases at J, leaving 9 bases unmatched. The CDR3 DNA reads as TGTGCCAGCAGCTCCGGACAGGGATTAGGGACTGAAGCTTTCTTT. It codes for CASSSGQGLGTEAFF.

CDR3 bases: TGTGCCAGCAGCTTTACGTTGTCTAGCGGGGGGCCGACTGCCTACGAGCAGTACTTC. Its translation: CASSFTLSSGGPTAYEQYF. V and J are TRBV7-8 and TRBJ2-7; 11 positions match TRBD2. Germline-derived CDR1 and CDR2 are SGHVS and FQNEAQ. The CDR3 covers 19 residues. The J segment lost 2 bases and the V segment lost 3 bases, leaving 15 bases of the junction unmatched.

This sequence joins TRBV28 and TRBJ1-1; TRBD1 is a possible D gene (5 bases). Germline V gene lookup returns CDR1 MDHEN and CDR2 SYDVKM. The CDR3 extends over 14 amino acids. Trimming removed 0 bases from V and 5 bases from J, with 10 bases in between. The CDR3: CASSLWTDGTEAFF. The CDR3 nucleotides are TGTGCCAGCAGTTTATGGACAGATGGAACTGAAGCTTTCTTT.

The rearrangement links TRBV4-1 to TRBJ2-3; 8 nucleotides line up with TRBD2. Looked up from germline, CDR1 is MGHRA and CDR2 is YSYEKL. The CDR3 contains 15 residues. The V and J ends lost 7 bases and 5 bases, in that order; junction bases with no gene match: 11. CDR3: CASTVGGSGGDTQYF. DNA of the CDR3: TGCGCCAGCACCGTGGGGGGCAGCGGGGGAGATACGCAGTATTTT.

The chain uses TRBV12-3 or TRBV12-4 and TRBJ2-7; 8 positions agree with TRBD1. Losses at the gene ends were 5 bases for V and 6 bases for J; bases not matched to a gene: 3. The CDR3 runs 12 residues. The CDR3 region is CASSPTGAEQYF. The CDR3 DNA sequence: TGTGCCAGCAGTCCGACAGGGGCCGAGCAGTACTTC.

The rearrangement joins TRBV5-1 to TRBJ1-6; D remains ambiguous. V lost 0 bases, J lost 8 bases, and 9 bases lay in between. The V gene's germline CDR1 is SGHRS and CDR2 YFSETQ. The length of the CDR3 is 14 residues. The chain's CDR3 is CASSLERDYSPLHF. The CDR3, as DNA: TGCGCCAGCAGCTTGGAGAGGGATTATTCACCCCTCCACTTT.

V is TRBV3-1 and J is TRBJ2-4; 7 nucleotides match TRBD2. Losses at the gene ends were 3 bases for V and 8 bases for J; bases not matched to a gene: 16. In germline, CDR1 is LGHDT, CDR2 YNNKEL (reference sequence). CDR3 size: 17 residues. CDR3 bases: TGTGCCAGCAGCCAGGGAGGGACCCCCTTGGGAAACGACATTCAGTACTTC. Its translation is CASSQGGTPLGNDIQYF.

This chain links TRBV12-3 or TRBV12-4 with TRBJ2-7; no reliable D call. The ends were cut back, 5 bases at V and 5 bases at J, with 10 bases in the middle. The CDR3 has 12 residues. CDR3: CASSDPGNEQYF. For the CDR3, the DNA is TGTGCCAGCAGTGACCCGGGCAACGAGCAGTACTTC.

This clonotype was recorded once. The rearrangement links TRBV6-5 to TRBJ1-1, with D possibly being TRBD1 (5 bases). Germline V CDR1 and CDR2: MNHEY, SVGAGI. The CDR3 is made up of 14 amino acids. The ends were cut back, 4 bases at V and 5 bases at J, with 14 bases in the middle. The CDR3 region is CASSSGTLGTEAFF. The CDR3 coding sequence is TGTGCCAGCAGTTCCGGGACCCTGGGGACTGAAGCTTTCTTT.

This chain connects TRBV11-2 to TRBJ2-3; TRBD2 matches at 8 bases. The germline V gene encodes CDR1 SGHAT and CDR2 FQNNGV. The V gene end was trimmed by 1 base and the J gene end by 9 bases; junction bases not matched to a gene: 9. CDR3 size: 15 residues. CDR3 amino acids: CASSLAGGTLRTQYF. The DNA of the CDR3 is TGTGCCAGCAGCTTAGCGGGGGGGACCTTACGGACGCAGTATTTT.

The V and J genes are TRBV4-1 and TRBJ1-5; D ambiguous. The V gene's germline CDR1 is MGHRA and CDR2 YSYEKL. The CDR3 loop spans 15 amino acids. V was trimmed by 6 bases and J by 0 bases, leaving 12 bases between them. The CDR3, as DNA: TGCGCCAGCAGGCTCCTGATTTCTAGCAATCAGCCCCAGCATTTT. It specifies CASRLLISSNQPQHF.

The rearrangement joins TRBV7-9 to TRBJ1-2; D perhaps matches TRBD1 (5 bases). Germline CDR1 is SEHNR and CDR2 is FQNEAQ (reference sequence). V was shortened by 5 bases and J by 8 bases, with 15 bases between the two germline ends. CDR3 length: 13 amino acids. CDR3 DNA: TGTGCCAGCAGCCCCGCGGGACTCCTAGGCTACACCTTC. Translating gives CASSPAGLLGYTF.